The 15 T cell receptor beta chains below all came from one sample that was sequenced in a study of PD-1 blockade in classical Hodgkin lymphoma. TCRdb's table, derived via immunoSEQ multiplex PCR, lists solely in-frame clones and lacks some. The sample consists of about 29,000 clones, approximately 70% of them appearing once. All trial patients relapsed after autologous stem cell transplantation. Sequences were derived from peripheral blood mononuclear cells (PBMCs), sampled before the second cycle of nivolumab. These receptors originate from a human donor with classical Hodgkin lymphoma.

In this sample, this clone turned up a few times. The gene calls are TRBV11-3 and TRBJ2-7; 12 bases line up with TRBD2. Germline V CDR1 and CDR2: SGHNT, YENEEA. The trim removed 8 bases at V and 6 bases at J, leaving 8 bases unmatched. The CDR3 is 14 amino acids. The CDR3 DNA reads as TGTGCCAGCTCCCCCCCGACTAGCGGGAGCGAGCAGTACTTC. Protein product: CASSPPTSGSEQYF.

The CDR3 is CATTGTGDKGTEAFF. CDR3 bases: TGTGCCACCACCGGGACAGGGGATAAGGGCACTGAAGCTTTCTTT. V is TRBV10-3 and J is TRBJ1-1; 10 positions agree with TRBD1. Trimming at V came to 10 bases and at J to 4 bases, leaving 12 bases not matched to a gene. The germline gives CDR1 ENHRY, CDR2 SYGVKD. This CDR3 contains 15 residues.

By its share, this clone is medium-sized. The chain is built from TRBV30 and TRBJ2-2, with D perhaps matching TRBD1 or TRBD2 (5 bases each). The CDR3 totals 15 residues. Germline CDR1 is GTSNPN and CDR2 is SVGIG (reference sequence). Trimming cost V 3 bases and J 0 bases, with 11 bases left between them. CDR3 nucleotide sequence: TGTGCCTGGAGGAGGGACCAGACGAACACCGGGGAGCTGTTTTTT. This gives the protein CAWRRDQTNTGELFF.

The chain recombines TRBV7-2 with TRBJ2-5, with 9 bases aligning to TRBD2. CDR3 length equals 17 residues. V trimming: 1 base; J trimming: 4 bases; junction bases outside the gene matches: 10. CDR1 and CDR2 from the germline V gene are SGHTA and FQGNSA. For the CDR3, the DNA is TGTGCCAGCAGCTTAGGTCTGTTGGCGGGAGGGCGAGAGACCCAGTACTTC. This sequence encodes CASSLGLLAGGRETQYF. The whole variable domain, remainder taken from reference TRBV7-2 and TRBJ2-5, is GAGVSQSPSNKVTEKGKDVELRCDPISGHTALYWYRQSLGQGLEFLIYFQGNSAPDKSGLPSDRFSAERTGGSVSTLTIQRTQQEDSAVYLCASSLGLLAGGRETQYFGPGTRLLVL.

This clone was observed a few times. The gene calls are TRBV28 and TRBJ2-7, with D unclear. Germline V lookup: CDR1 MDHEN, CDR2 SYDVKM. There are 11 residues in the CDR3. The V end lost 1 base, the J end lost 5 bases, and 3 bases lay between the germline ends. CDR3 sequence: CASSLYDEQYF. CDR3 bases: TGTGCCAGCAGTTTATACGACGAGCAGTACTTC.

The chain links TRBV6-5 to TRBJ2-1; D might be TRBD2 (5 bases). The V end was cut by 0 bases, the J end by 6 bases, with 9 bases between. From germline, CDR1 is MNHEY and CDR2 SVGAGI. The CDR3 covers 14 residues. The CDR3 DNA reads TGTGCCAGCAGTTACTCGCGCCTAGCCAATGAGCAGTTCTTC. It encodes CASSYSRLANEQFF.

The table lists this clone with a few counts. The V call is TRBV28, the J call TRBJ2-3; 7 positions match TRBD2. CDR3 length: 11 amino acids. Germline V gene data show CDR1 as MDHEN and CDR2 as SYDVKM. The chain's CDR3 is CAGREGDTQYF. DNA for the CDR3: TGTGCGGGGAGGGAGGGAGATACGCAGTATTTT.

The J gene is TRBJ2-2, the V gene TRBV4-2, with D perhaps matching TRBD1 (6 bases). CDR1 is LGHNA and CDR2 is YNFKEQ in the germline V gene. Trimming removed 3 bases from V and 4 bases from J, with 9 bases in between. This CDR3 comprises 14 residues. This chain's CDR3 is CASSQGASTGELFF. DNA of the CDR3: TGTGCCAGCAGCCAGGGGGCGAGCACCGGGGAGCTGTTTTTT.

V gene TRBV29-1 combines with J gene TRBJ2-7, with 8 bases matching TRBD1. CDR3 length: 12 amino acids. With V trimmed by 3 bases and J by 6 bases, 4 bases remained unmatched. Germline lookup yields CDR1 SQVTM and CDR2 ANQGSEA. The CDR3: CSVDRGPGEQYF. The CDR3 nucleotides read TGCAGCGTTGACAGGGGGCCAGGCGAGCAGTACTTC.

The V call is TRBV7-9, the J call TRBJ2-3; no definite D call. In germline, CDR1 is SEHNR, CDR2 FQNEAQ (reference sequence). CDR3 length: 11 residues. Between the trimmed V and J ends, which lost 4 bases and 3 bases, there was a span of 2 bases. CDR3 region: CASSSTDTQYF. The CDR3 region has the DNA TGTGCCAGCAGCTCGACAGATACGCAGTATTTT.

CDR3 sequence reads: CASSLDSEVSYEQYF. CDR3 coding DNA: TGCGCCAGCAGCCTGGACAGTGAAGTCTCCTACGAGCAGTACTTC. The V gene is TRBV5-1, the J gene TRBJ2-7; the D gene is possibly TRBD1 (6 bases). The CDR3 runs to 15 residues. Germline CDR1 reads SGHRS; CDR2 reads YFSETQ. The V end was cut by 4 bases, the J end by 0 bases, with 14 bases between. Full variable domain (outside the CDR3, taken from reference TRBV5-1 and TRBJ2-7): KAGVTQTPRYLIKTRGQQVTLSCSPISGHRSVSWYQQTPGQGLQFLFEYFSETQRNKGNFPGRFSGRQFSNSRSEMNVSTLELGDSALYLCASSLDSEVSYEQYFGPGTRLTVT.

This chain joins TRBV19 and TRBJ1-1, with 8 bases matching TRBD1. This CDR3 spans 15 amino acids. CDR1 and CDR2 (germline): LNHDA, SQIVND (reference sequence). After removal of 3 bases from V and 4 bases from J, the junction contained 7 bases not matched to a gene. CDR3 residues: CASSIMRQGSTEAFF. DNA for the CDR3: TGTGCCAGTAGTATTATGCGACAGGGGTCCACTGAAGCTTTCTTT.

The rearrangement joins TRBV6-4 to TRBJ2-4, with TRBD1 matching over 8 bases. Germline assignment: CDR1 MRHNA and CDR2 SNTAGT. V was clipped by 7 bases and J by 3 bases; unmatched bases: 20. This CDR3 has 19 residues. This CDR3 reads CASTPLTRQGSFVKNIQYF. Written as DNA, the CDR3 is TGTGCCAGCACCCCCCTAACCCGACAGGGGAGCTTCGTCAAAAACATTCAGTACTTC.

The genes are TRBV6-1 and TRBJ1-2; 7 bases are a match to TRBD1. Unmatched junction bases numbered 7, after V lost 8 bases and J lost 4 bases. This CDR3 region has 13 residues. The germline V gene encodes CDR1 MNHNS and CDR2 SASEGT. CDR3 in DNA: TGTGCCAGCGGAAAACAGGGGAGCTATGGCTACACCTTC. Translated, it gives CASGKQGSYGYTF.

The chain employs TRBV6-1 and TRBJ2-7; D gene ambiguous. Per germline, CDR1 MNHNS and CDR2 SASEGT. This CDR3 region has 15 residues. Trimming took off 1 base at V and 6 bases at J, with 16 bases between the two ends. The chain's CDR3 is CASSEGQKINSEQYF. The DNA of the CDR3 is TGTGCCAGCAGTGAAGGGCAGAAAATTAACTCCGAGCAGTACTTC.